The clone carrying this T cell receptor (beta chain) was detected ten times or more. Individuals with ophthalmopathy presented a Clinical Activity Score of at least 3, a NOSPECS grade of at least 4 and a duration under 3 months. Using RNA transcripts as the source, TCR beta CDR3 regions were amplified. Using the HTBI primer set, a first-round RT-PCR was run on the TCR CDR3. Each CDR3 protein is one row after TCRdb ran MiXCR on the multiplex PCR reads. The sample lists some 550,000 distinct CDR3 sequences; 15% to 20% were seen once. This sample was included in a study of T cells in Graves' hyperthyroidism and ophthalmopathy. There are 14 residues in the CDR3. Germline values: CDR1 SGHAT, CDR2 FQNNGV. Trimming removed 6 bases from V and 4 bases from J, with 15 bases in between.

This chain uses TRBV11-2 with TRBJ1-1, with a possible D match to TRBD1 (5 bases). The clonotype comes from a woman between 40 and 50 years old with Graves' ophthalmopathy. Sequences were obtained from blood. DNA of the CDR3: TGTGCCAGCAGGACCTTGAGGGGAGGCACTGAAGCTTTCTTT. Protein sequence: CASRTLRGGTEAFF.